This T cell receptor beta chain was sequenced during a study of molecular identifiers for immune sequencing clone quantification. This CDR3 contains 16 residues. Germline loops: CDR1 LNHDA, CDR2 SQIVND (reference sequence). V dropped 5 bases and J dropped 0 bases, with 14 bases sitting between them. Generation of bulk TCR libraries relied on previously described methods and listed TCR primers. MiXCR, run by TCRdb on the PCR reads, gives a single entry per CDR3 protein. The table shows 460,000 or so distinct CDR3 sequences, with around 25% occurring only once. This clonotype was picked up a small number of times.

Sequenced input: naive CD8+ T cells from blood, with Jurkat cell RNA spiked in. The subset here: FACS-sorted CD8+CD4-CCR7+CD45RA+ naive T cells. The chain recombines TRBV19 with TRBJ2-1; D gene unclear. The TCR sequence derives from a human donor in good health. Some libraries in this study had Jurkat cell RNA spiked in. The chain's CDR3 is CASSGGARSSYNEQFF. DNA of the CDR3: TGTGCCAGTAGTGGTGGTGCGAGAAGCTCCTACAATGAGCAGTTCTTC.